This T cell receptor (beta chain) was sequenced for a study of shared clonotypes between healthy human individuals. Generated by immunoSEQ multiplex PCR, the TCRdb table keeps only in-frame clones and is missing some. The sample lists 1.4 million or so clones, less than 99% occurring once. The germline V and J ends were trimmed by 6 bases and 0 bases, with 9 bases remaining between them. The germline V gene encodes CDR1 MNHEY and CDR2 SVGAGI. This CDR3 has 14 residues. Sequences were obtained from naive CD4+ T cells sorted from blood. Subset given: CD45RA+ positively selected. The receptor comes from a man between 25 and 39 years old in good health. The chain uses TRBV6-5 and TRBJ1-5; D is undetermined. The CDR3 sequence: CASSPRRSNQPQHF. DNA of the CDR3: TGTGCCAGCAGCCCCAGGCGTAGCAATCAGCCCCAGCATTTT.